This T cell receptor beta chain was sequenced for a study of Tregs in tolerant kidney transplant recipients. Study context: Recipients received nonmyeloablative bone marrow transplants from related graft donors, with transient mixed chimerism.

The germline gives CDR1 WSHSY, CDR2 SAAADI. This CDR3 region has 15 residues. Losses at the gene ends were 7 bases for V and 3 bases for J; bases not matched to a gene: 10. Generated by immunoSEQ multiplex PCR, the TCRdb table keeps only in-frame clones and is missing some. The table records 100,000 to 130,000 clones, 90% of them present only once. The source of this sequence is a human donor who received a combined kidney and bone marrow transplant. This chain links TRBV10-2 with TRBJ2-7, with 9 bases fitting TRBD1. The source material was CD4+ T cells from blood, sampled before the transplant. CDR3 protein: CASKPAGTGNYEQYF. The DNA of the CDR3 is TGCGCCAGCAAACCCGCGGGGACAGGGAACTACGAGCAGTACTTC.